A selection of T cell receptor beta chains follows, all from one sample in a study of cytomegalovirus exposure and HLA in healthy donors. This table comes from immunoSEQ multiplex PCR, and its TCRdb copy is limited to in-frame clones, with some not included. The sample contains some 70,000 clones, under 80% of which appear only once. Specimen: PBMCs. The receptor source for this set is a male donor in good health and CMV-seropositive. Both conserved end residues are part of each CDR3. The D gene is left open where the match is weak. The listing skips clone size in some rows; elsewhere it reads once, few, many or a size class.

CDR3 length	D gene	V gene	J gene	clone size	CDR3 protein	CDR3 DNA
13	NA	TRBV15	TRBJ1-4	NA	CATSRGPNEKLFF	TGTGCCACCAGCAGAGGTCCGAATGAAAAACTGTTTTTT
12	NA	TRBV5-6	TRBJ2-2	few	CASSAGTGELFF	TGTGCCAGCAGCGCCGGCACCGGGGAGCTGTTTTTT
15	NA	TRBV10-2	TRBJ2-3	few	CASSEFDSGTDTQYF	TGCGCCAGCAGTGAGTTCGACTCGGGCACAGATACGCAGTATTTT
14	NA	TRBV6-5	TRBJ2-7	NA	CASSYSRASYEQYF	TGTGCCAGCAGTTACAGCAGGGCCTCCTACGAGCAGTACTTC
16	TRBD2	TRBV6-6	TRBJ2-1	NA	CASSFSRTSGGNEQFF	TGTGCCAGCAGTTTTTCCCGGACTAGCGGGGGCAATGAGCAGTTCTTC
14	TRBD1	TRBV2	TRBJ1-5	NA	CASRGQVNNQPQHF	TGTGCCAGCAGAGGACAGGTGAACAATCAGCCCCAGCATTTT
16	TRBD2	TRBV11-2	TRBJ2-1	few	CASSSYRGRALNEQFF	TGTGCCAGCAGCTCCTATCGAGGGAGGGCCCTCAATGAGCAGTTCTTC
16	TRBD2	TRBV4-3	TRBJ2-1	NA	CASSQDRVAGYNEQFF	TGCGCCAGCAGCCAAGATCGGGTAGCGGGGTACAATGAGCAGTTCTTC
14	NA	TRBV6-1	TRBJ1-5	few	CATHSQVPNQPQHF	TGTGCCACCCATTCCCAGGTACCCAATCAGCCCCAGCATTTT
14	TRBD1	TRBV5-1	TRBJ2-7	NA	CASSYLRGPYEQYF	TGCGCCAGCAGCTATCTCAGGGGGCCCTACGAGCAGTACTTC
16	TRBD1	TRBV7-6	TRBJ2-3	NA	CASSPRTGGHTDTQYF	TGTGCCAGCAGCCCACGGACAGGGGGCCACACAGATACGCAGTATTTT
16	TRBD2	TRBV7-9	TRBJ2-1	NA	CASSLMGLAGDGEQFF	TGTGCCAGCAGCTTAATGGGACTAGCGGGAGACGGTGAGCAGTTCTTC
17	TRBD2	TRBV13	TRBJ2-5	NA	CASSPGTSGGAGETQYF	TGTGCCAGCAGCCCCGGGACTAGCGGGGGGGCAGGAGAGACCCAGTACTTC
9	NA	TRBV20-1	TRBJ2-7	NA	CSAGVQQYF	TGCAGTGCCGGTGTACAGCAGTACTTC
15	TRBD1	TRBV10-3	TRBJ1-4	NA	CAISEAGTGLEKLFF	TGTGCCATCAGTGAAGCCGGGACAGGGCTGGAAAAACTGTTTTTT
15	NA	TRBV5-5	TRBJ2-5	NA	CASSLVGRGGETQYF	TGTGCCAGCAGCTTGGTGGGGAGGGGGGGGGAGACCCAGTACTTC
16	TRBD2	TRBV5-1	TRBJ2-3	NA	CASSSTGLAGVDTQYF	TGCGCCAGCAGCTCAACGGGACTAGCGGGGGTGGATACGCAGTATTTT
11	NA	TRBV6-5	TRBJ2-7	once	CATVGHYEQYF	TGTGCCACCGTGGGGCACTACGAGCAGTACTTC
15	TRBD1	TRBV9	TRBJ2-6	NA	CASSLDRAGANVLTF	TGTGCCAGCAGCCTTGACAGGGCTGGGGCCAACGTCCTGACTTTC
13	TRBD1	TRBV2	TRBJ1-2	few	CASSPGGGYGYTF	TGTGCCAGCAGTCCAGGGGGTGGCTATGGCTACACCTTC
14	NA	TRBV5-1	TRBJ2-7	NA	CASNPTVGAYEQYF	TGCGCCAGCAACCCGACGGTGGGGGCTTACGAGCAGTACTTC
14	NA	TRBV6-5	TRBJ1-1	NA	CASSLTGENTEAFF	TGTGCCAGCAGCCTGACAGGCGAGAACACTGAAGCTTTCTTT
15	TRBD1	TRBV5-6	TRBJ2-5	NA	CASSADRGLRETQYF	TGTGCCAGCAGCGCTGACAGGGGGCTGAGAGAGACCCAGTACTTC
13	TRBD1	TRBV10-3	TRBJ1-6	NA	CAIRDREESPLHF	TGTGCCATCAGAGACAGGGAGGAATCACCCCTCCACTTT
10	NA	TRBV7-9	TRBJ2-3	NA	CASAGDTQYF	TGTGCCAGCGCAGGGGACACGCAGTATTTT
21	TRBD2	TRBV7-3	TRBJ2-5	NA	CASSLKGPGLAGGGSQETQYF	TGTGCCAGCAGCTTAAAAGGGCCGGGACTAGCGGGAGGTGGGAGCCAAGAGACCCAGTACTTC
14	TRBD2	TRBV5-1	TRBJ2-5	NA	CASSWGGVQETQYF	TGCGCCAGCAGCTGGGGGGGGGTTCAAGAGACCCAGTACTTC
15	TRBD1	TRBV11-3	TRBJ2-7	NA	CASSSQPGQGNEQYF	TGTGCCAGCAGCTCTCAACCGGGACAGGGGAACGAGCAGTACTTC
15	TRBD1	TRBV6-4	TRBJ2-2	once	CASRAGQGATGELFF	TGTGCCAGCAGGGCAGGACAGGGGGCTACCGGGGAGCTGTTTTTT
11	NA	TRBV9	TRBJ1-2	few	CASSHSGGYTF	TGTGCCAGCAGCCACAGCGGGGGCTACACCTTC
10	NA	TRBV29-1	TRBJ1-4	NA	CSVYSGKLFF	TGCAGCGTTTATTCGGGAAAACTGTTTTTT
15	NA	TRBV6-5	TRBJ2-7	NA	CASSYSSSPSYEQYF	TGTGCCAGCAGTTACTCCTCTTCCCCCTCCTACGAGCAGTACTTC
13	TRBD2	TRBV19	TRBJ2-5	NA	CAVGLAGRETQYF	TGTGCCGTCGGACTAGCGGGAAGGGAGACCCAGTACTTC
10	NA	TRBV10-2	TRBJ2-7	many	CASRSYEQYF	TGCGCCAGCAGGTCTTACGAGCAGTACTTC
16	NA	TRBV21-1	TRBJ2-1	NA	CASSRDRGTSYNEQFF	TGTGCCAGCAGTCGGGACAGGGGGACGTCCTACAATGAGCAGTTCTTC
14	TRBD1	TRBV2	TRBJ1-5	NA	CASSDRGSNQPQHF	TGTGCCAGCAGCGACAGGGGTAGCAATCAGCCCCAGCATTTT
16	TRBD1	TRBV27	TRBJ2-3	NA	CASSHQTGAPTDTQYF	TGTGCCAGCAGCCATCAGACAGGGGCGCCGACAGATACGCAGTATTTT
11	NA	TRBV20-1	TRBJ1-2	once	CSASMQIGIPF	TGCAGTGCTAGTATGCAGATCGGGATCCCCTTC
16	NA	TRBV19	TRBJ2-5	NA	CASSPRTGKWEETQYF	TGTGCCAGTAGTCCGAGAACAGGGAAATGGGAAGAGACCCAGTACTTC
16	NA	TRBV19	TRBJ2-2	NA	CASTHLFKGVTGELFF	TGTGCCAGTACCCATCTATTTAAGGGAGTCACCGGGGAGCTGTTTTTT
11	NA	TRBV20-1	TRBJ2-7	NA	CSARNQNEQYF	TGCAGTGCCCGAAACCAGAACGAGCAGTACTTC
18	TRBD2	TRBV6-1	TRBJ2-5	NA	CASSDPGLAGGLLETQYF	TGTGCCAGCAGTGACCCAGGTCTAGCGGGGGGGCTTCTAGAGACCCAGTACTTC